What follows is one T cell receptor beta chain and its context. Its target is unknown. Germline and junction disagree at one end, which may indicate a read error. Generated by immunoSEQ multiplex PCR, the TCRdb table keeps only in-frame clones and is missing some. The sample lists roughly 300,000 clones, about nine tenths occurring once. The data originate from a study of Ad26.COV2.S vaccination and SARS-CoV-2 variants. Looking at the study overall: Enrolled in COV1001, the donor was in the Ad26.COV2.S trial arm, which received the vaccine.

Per the germline V gene, CDR1 is SGHDT and CDR2 is YYEEEE. The length of the CDR3 is 12 residues. Points from the study as a whole: Placebo and vaccine recipients had non-spike TCR breadth that was similar. Vaccinees displayed broader spike-specific TCR repertoires than placebo recipients.

Treatment: about 20 received Ad26.COV2.S at low or high dose, single or two shots; roughly five received placebo; per-sample allocation not given. Material that was analyzed had been drawn on day 63 after the first vaccine or placebo injection. The study used a vaccine consisting of an Ad26 vector that expressed Wuhan-strain SARS-CoV-2 spike. This chain joins TRBV5-6 and TRBJ1-4; D is unresolved. This TCR derives from a person aged 18 to 65 who received the Ad26.COV2.S COVID-19 vaccine or a placebo. Sequenced material: peripheral blood, taken in a trial of Ad26.COV2.S vaccine versus placebo. CDR3 nucleotides: TGTGCCAGCAGCTTGACTAGTGAAAAACTGTTTTTT. Protein product: CASSLTSEKLFF.